The clone carrying this TCR beta chain occurred a few times. The antigen remains unidentified. As for treatment: roughly nine-day PBMC culture with coronavirus spike peptide pools or control peptides (ViraFEST assay). Before the COVID-19 pandemic (2011-2018), CD4+ T cells were obtained from the unexposed donor. Peptide pools at approximately 10 ug/ml stimulated two million PBMCs per well with 9.5 to 10 IU/ml IL-2. This entry belongs to a study of vaccination and CD4 T cells after COVID-19. The Oncomine TCR Beta short-read assay sequenced DNA from cultured CD4+ T cells. TCRdb re-called the PCR reads through MiXCR, storing one row per CDR3 protein. The sample lists roughly 7,000 distinct CDR3 sequences; roughly 50% were seen once. The CDR3 runs to 11 residues. The ends were cut back, 8 bases at V and 7 bases at J, with 11 bases in the middle. Germline assignment: CDR1 LNHNV and CDR2 YYDKDF (reference sequence).

The receptor's source is a human donor in good health. The sequenced sample was CD4+ T cells from blood, cultured in vitro. V gene TRBV15 combines with J gene TRBJ1-2; TRBD1 is a possible D gene (6 bases). CDR3 sequence reads: CATGGAGGYTF. The CDR3 nucleotides read TGTGCCACCGGGGGGGCGGGTGGCTACACCTTC.